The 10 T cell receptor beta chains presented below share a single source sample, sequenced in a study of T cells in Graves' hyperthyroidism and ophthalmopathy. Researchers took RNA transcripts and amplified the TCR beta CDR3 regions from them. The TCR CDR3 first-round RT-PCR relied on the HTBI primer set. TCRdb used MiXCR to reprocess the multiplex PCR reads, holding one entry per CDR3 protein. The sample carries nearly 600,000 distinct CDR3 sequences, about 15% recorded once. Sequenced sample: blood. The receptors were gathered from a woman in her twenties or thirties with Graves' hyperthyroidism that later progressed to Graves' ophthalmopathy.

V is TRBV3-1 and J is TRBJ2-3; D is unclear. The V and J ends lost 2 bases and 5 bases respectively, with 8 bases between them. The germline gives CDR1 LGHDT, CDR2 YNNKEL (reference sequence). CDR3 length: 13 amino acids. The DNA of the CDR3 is TGTGCCAGCAGCCAACTAAGGAGAGATACGCAGTATTTT. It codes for CASSQLRRDTQYF.

For the CDR3, the DNA is TGTGCCAGCAGCTTAGATGGGTCAAGCACAGATACGCAGTATTTT. This translates into CASSLDGSSTDTQYF. The genes are TRBV7-9 and TRBJ2-3; D ambiguous. Germline V gives CDR1 SEHNR, CDR2 FQNEAQ (reference sequence). V shed 1 base and J shed 0 bases, with 8 bases lying between them. The CDR3 runs 15 residues.

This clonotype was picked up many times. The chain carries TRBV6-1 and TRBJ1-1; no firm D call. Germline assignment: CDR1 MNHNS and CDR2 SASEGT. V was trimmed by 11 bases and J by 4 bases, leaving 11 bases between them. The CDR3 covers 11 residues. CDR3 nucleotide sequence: TGTGCCTCCGCTTGGGGCACTGAAGCTTTCTTT. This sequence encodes CASAWGTEAFF.

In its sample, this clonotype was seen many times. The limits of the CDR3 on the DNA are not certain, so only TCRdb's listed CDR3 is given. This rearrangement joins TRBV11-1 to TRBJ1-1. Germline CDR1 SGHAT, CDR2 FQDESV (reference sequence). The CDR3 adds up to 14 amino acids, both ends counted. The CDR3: CASTQSTPSGEAFF.

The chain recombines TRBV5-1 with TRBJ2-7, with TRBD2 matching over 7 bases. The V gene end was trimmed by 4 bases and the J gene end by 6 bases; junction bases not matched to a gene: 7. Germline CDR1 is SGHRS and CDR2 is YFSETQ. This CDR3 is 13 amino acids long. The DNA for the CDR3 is TGCGCCAGCAGCCCGACTAGCAGTGGCGAGCAGTACTTC. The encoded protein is CASSPTSSGEQYF.

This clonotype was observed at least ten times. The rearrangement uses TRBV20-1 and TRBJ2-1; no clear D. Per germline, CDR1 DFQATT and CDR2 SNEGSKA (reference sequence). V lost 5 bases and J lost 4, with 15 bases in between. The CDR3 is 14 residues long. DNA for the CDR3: TGCAGTGCTCCTCGCGAGCCTGGGTACAATGAGCAGTTCTTC. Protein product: CSAPREPGYNEQFF.

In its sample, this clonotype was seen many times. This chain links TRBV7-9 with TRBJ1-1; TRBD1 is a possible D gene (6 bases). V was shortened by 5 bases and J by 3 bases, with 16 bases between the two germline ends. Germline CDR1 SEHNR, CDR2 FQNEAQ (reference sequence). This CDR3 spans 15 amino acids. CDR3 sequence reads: CASSPRSTGHTEAFF. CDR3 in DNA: TGTGCCAGCAGCCCCCGCTCGACAGGACACACTGAAGCTTTCTTT.

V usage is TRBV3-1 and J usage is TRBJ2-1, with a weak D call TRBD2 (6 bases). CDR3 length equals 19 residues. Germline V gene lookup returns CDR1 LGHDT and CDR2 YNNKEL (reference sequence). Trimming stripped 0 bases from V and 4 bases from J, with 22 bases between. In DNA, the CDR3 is TGTGCCAGCAGCCAAGATGGGTGGGCGGGAACCGGCTCTTACAATGAGCAGTTCTTC. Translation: CASSQDGWAGTGSYNEQFF.

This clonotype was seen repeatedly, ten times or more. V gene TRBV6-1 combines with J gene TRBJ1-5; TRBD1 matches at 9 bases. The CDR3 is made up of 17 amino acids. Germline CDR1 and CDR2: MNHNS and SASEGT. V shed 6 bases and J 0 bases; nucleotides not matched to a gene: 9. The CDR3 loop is CASRNAQGAHSNQPQHF. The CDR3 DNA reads TGTGCCAGCAGGAACGCACAGGGGGCCCATAGCAATCAGCCCCAGCATTTT.

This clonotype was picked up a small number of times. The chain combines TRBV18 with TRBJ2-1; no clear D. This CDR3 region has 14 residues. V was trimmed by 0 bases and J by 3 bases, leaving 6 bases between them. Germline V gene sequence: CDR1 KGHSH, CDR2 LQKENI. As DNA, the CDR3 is TGTGCCAGCTCACCACCGAGTTTCTACAATGAGCAGTTCTTC. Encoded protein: CASSPPSFYNEQFF. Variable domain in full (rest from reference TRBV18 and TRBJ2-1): NAGVMQNPRHLVRRRGQEARLRCSPMKGHSHVYWYRQLPEEGLKFMVYLQKENIIDESGMPKERFSAEFPKEGPSILRIQQVVRGDSAAYFCASSPPSFYNEQFFGPGTRLTVL.